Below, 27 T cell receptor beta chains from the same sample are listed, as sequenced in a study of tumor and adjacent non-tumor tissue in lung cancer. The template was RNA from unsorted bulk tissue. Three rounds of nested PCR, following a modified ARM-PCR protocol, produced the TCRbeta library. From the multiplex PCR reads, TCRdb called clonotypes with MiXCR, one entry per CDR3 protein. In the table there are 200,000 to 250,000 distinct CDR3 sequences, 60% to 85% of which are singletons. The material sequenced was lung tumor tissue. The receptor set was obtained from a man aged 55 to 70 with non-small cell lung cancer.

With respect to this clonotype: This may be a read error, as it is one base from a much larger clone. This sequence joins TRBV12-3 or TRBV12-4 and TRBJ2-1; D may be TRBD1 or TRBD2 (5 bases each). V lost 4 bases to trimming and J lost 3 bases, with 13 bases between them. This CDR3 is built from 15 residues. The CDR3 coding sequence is TGTGCCAGCAGTTCGCCCGGGACGCGCTACAATGAGCAGTTCTTC. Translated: CASSSPGTRYNEQFF.

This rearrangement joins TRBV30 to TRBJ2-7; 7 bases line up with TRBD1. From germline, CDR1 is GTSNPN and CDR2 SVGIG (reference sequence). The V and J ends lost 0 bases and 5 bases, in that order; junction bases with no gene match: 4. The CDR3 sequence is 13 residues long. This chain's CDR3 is CAWSVTGSHEQYF. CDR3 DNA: TGTGCCTGGAGTGTGACAGGGTCCCACGAGCAGTACTTC.

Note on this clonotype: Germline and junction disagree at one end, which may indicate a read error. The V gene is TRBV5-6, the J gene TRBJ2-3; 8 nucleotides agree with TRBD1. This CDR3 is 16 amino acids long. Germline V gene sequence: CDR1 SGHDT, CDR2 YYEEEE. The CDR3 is CASVGLVAFGTGTQYF. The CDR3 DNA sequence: TGTGCCAGCGTGGGATTAGTGGCTTTTGGGACAGGTACGCAGTATTTT.

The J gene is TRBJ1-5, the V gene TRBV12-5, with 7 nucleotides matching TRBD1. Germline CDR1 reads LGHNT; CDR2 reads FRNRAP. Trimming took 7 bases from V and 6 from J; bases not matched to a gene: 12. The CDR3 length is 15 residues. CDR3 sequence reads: CASATNTGAAQPQHF. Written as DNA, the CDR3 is TGTGCTAGTGCTACTAATACAGGGGCGGCTCAGCCCCAGCATTTT. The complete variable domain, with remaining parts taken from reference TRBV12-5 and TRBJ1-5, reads DARVTQTPRHKVTEMGQEVTMRCQPILGHNTVFWYRQTMMQGLELLAYFRNRAPLDDSGMPKDRFSAEMPDATLATLKIQPSEPRDSAVYFCASATNTGAAQPQHFGDGTRLSIL.

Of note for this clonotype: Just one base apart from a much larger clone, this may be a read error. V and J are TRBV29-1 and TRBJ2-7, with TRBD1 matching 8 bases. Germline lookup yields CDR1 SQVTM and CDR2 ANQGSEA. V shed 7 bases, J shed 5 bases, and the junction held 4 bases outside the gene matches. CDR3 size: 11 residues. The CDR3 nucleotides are TGCAGCGCCGACAGGGGAAACGAGCAGTACTTC. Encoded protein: CSADRGNEQYF.

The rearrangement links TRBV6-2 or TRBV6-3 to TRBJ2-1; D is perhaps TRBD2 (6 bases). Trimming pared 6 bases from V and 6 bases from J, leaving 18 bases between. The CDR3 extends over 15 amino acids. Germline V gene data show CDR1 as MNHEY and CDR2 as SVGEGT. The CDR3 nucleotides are TGTGCCAGCAGCAATGGAGGCGGGAAGGCCAATGAGCAGTTCTTC. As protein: CASSNGGGKANEQFF.

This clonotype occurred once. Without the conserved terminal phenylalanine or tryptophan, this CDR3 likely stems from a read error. CDR3 residues: CASSHGQRADEQYL. DNA of the CDR3: TGCGCCAGCAGCCATGGACAGAGAGCTGACGAGCAGTACCTC. The chain links TRBV5-1 to TRBJ2-7, with D maybe TRBD1 (6 bases). The CDR3 contains 14 residues. Germline CDR1 is SGHRS and CDR2 is YFSETQ. V was pared by 4 bases and J by 5 bases, with 16 bases between.

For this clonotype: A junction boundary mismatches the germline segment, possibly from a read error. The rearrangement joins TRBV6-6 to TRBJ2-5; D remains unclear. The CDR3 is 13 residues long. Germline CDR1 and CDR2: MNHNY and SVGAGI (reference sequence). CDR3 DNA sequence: TGTGCCAGCAGTTACTCTCCCCAAGAGACCCAGTGCTTC. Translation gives CASSYSPQETQCF.

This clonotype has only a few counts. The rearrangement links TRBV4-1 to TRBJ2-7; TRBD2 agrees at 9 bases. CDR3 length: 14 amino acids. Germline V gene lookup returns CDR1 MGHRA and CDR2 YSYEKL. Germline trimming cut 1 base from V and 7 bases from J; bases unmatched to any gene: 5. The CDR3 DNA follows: TGCGCCAGCAGCCAAGTGTCTAGCGGGATGGAGCAGTACTTC. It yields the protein CASSQVSSGMEQYF.

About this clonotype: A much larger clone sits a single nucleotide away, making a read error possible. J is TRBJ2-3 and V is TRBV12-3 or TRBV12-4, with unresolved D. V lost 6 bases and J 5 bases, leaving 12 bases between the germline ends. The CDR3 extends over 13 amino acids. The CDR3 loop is CASRQLVEDTQYF. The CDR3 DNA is TGTGCCAGCAGGCAGCTAGTTGAAGATACGCAGTATTTT.

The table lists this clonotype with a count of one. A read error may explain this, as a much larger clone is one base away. The CDR3, as DNA: TGTGCCAGCAGCCCTCGGGACAGCTACATAGAGATCCAGTACTTC. Encoded protein: CASSPRDSYIEIQYF. V usage is TRBV11-2 and J usage is TRBJ2-5; 7 bases fit TRBD1. Per germline, CDR1 SGHAT and CDR2 FQNNGV. The CDR3 totals 15 residues.

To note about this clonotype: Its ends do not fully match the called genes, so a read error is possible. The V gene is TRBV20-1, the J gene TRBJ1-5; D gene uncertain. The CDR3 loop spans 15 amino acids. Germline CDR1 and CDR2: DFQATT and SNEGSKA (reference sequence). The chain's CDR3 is CSAKVSLESSQPQHF. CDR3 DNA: TGCAGTGCTAAAGTCTCTTTGGAGAGCAGTCAGCCCCAGCATTTT.

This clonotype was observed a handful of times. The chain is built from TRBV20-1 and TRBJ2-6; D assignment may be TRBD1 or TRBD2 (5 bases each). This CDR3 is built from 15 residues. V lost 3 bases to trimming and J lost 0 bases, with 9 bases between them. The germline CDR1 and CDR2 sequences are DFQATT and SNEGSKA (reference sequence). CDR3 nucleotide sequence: TGCAGTGCTAGCGGGGCCTACTCTGGGGCCAACGTCCTGACTTTC. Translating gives CSASGAYSGANVLTF.

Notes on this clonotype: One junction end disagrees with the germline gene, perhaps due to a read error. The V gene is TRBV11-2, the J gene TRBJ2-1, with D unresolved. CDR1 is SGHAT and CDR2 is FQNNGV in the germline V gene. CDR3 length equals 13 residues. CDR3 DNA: TGTGTCAGCAGCTCTGCATTTTACTATGAGCAGCTCTTC. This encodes CVSSSAFYYEQLF.

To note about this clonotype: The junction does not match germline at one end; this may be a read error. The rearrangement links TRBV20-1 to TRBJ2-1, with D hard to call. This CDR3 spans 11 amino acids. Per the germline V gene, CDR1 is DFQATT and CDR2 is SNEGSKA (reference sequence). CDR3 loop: CNARVLNEQSF. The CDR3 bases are TGCAATGCTAGAGTCCTCAATGAACAGTCCTTC.

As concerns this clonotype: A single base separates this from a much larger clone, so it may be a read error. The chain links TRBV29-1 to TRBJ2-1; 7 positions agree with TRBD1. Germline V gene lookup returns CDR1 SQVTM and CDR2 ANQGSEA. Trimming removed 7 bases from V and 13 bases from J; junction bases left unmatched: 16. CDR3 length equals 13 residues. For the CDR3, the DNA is TGCAGCGACGCACGCGACAGGGATAGTGACCAGTTCTTC. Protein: CSDARDRDSDQFF.

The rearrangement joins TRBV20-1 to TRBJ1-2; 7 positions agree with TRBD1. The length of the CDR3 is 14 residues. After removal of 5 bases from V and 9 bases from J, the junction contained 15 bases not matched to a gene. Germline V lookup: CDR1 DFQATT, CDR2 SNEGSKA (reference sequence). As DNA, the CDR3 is TGCAGTGCTCCCATAAGGGGGCCGAAAGGAAGCTACACCTTC. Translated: CSAPIRGPKGSYTF.

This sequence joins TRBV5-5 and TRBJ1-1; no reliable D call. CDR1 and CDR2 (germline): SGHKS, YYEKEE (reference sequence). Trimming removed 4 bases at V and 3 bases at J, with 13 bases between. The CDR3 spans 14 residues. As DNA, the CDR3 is TGTGCCAGCAGCCTCACAGCGAGGGACACTGAAGCTTTCTTT. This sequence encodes CASSLTARDTEAFF.

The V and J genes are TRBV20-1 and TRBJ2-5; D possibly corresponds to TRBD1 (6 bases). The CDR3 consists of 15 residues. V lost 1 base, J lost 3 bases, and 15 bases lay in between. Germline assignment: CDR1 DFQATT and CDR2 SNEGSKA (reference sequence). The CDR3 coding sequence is TGCAGTGCTAGAGTACTTAACAGGGTGGAAGAGACCCAGTACTTC. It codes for CSARVLNRVEETQYF.

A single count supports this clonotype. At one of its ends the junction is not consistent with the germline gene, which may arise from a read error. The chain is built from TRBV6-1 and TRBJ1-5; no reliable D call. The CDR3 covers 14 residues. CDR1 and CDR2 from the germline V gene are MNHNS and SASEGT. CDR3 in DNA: TGTGCCAACCAACGTCCCGAAGGAAGGCAGCCCCAGCATTTC. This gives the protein CANQRPEGRQPQHF.

The CDR3 loop reads CANRSWGRGDTGELFF. As DNA, the CDR3 is TGCGCCAACAGGTCCTGGGGGCGGGGGGACACCGGGGAGCTGTTTTTT. The chain employs TRBV10-2 and TRBJ2-2; 8 bases fit TRBD2. V dropped 10 bases and J dropped 3; count of bases not matched to a gene: 13. The CDR3 is 16 amino acids. Germline assignment: CDR1 WSHSY and CDR2 SAAADI.

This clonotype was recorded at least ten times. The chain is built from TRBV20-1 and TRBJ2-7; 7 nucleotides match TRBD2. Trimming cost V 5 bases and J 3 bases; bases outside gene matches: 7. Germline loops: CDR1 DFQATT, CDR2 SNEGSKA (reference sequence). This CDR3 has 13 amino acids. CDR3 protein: CSAGGVSGYEQYF. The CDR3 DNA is TGCAGTGCTGGGGGGGTTTCGGGCTACGAGCAGTACTTC.

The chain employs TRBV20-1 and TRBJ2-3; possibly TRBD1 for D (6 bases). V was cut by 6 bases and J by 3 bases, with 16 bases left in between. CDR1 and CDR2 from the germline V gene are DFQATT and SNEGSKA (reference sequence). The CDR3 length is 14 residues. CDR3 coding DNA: TGCAGTGCAAGGGTGGGGGCCGGGACAGATACGCAGTATTTT. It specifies CSARVGAGTDTQYF.

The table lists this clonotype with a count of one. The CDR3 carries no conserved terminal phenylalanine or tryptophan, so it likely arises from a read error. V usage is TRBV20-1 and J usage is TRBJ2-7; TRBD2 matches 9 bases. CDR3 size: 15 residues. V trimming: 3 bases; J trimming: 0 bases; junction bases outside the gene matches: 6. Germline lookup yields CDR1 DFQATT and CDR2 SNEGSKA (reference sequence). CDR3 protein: CSARASSGASYEQYS. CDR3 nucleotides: TGCAGTGCTAGGGCGTCTAGCGGGGCCTCCTACGAGCAGTACTCC.

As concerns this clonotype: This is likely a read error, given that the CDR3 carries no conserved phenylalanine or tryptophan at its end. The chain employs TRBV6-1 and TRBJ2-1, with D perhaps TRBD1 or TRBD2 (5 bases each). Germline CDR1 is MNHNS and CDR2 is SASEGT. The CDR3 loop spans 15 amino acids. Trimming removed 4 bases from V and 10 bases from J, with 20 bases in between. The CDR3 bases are TGTGCCAGCAGTGGGCAGGGAGCCTGGTCGGTGGAGCAGTTCTCC. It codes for CASSGQGAWSVEQFS.

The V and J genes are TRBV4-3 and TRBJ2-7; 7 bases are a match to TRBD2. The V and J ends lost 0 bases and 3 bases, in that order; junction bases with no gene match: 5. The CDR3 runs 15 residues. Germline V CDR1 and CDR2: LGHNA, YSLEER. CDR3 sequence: CASSQELAPHYEQYF. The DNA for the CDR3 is TGCGCCAGCAGCCAAGAACTAGCGCCTCACTACGAGCAGTACTTC.

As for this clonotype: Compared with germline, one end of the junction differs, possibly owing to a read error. The CDR3 DNA reads as TGCGCCAGCAGCCAAGATAGGGACAGGAGCTCTGGAAGCACCATATATTTT. This encodes CASSQDRDRSSGSTIYF. This chain connects TRBV4-1 to TRBJ1-3; 8 bases agree with TRBD1. Per germline, CDR1 MGHRA and CDR2 YSYEKL. The CDR3 consists of 17 residues.